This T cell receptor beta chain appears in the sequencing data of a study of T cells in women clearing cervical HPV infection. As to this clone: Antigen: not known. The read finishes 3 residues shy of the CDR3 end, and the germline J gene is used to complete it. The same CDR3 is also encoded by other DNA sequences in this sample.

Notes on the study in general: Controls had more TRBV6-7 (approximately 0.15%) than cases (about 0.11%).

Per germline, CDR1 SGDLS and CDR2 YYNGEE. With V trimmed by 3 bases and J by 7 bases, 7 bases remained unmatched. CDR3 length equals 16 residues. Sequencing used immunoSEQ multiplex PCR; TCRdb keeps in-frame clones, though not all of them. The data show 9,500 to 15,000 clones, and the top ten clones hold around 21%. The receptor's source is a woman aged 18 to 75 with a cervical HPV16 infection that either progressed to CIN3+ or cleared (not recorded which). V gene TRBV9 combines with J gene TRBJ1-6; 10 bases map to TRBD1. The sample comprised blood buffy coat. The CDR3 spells CASSARDRGMNSPLHF. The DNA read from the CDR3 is TGTGCCAGCAGCGCCCGGGACAGGGGTATGAATTCACCC. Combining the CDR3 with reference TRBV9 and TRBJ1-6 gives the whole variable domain DSGVTQTPKHLITATGQRVTLRCSPRSGDLSVYWYQQSLDQGLQFLIQYYNGEERAKGNILERFSAQQFPDLHSELNLSSLELGDSALYFCASSARDRGMNSPLHFGNGTRLTVT.